Following are 18 T cell receptor beta chains from one sample sequenced in a study of blood T cell repertoires in COVID-19 (dated by TCRdb to the early 2020s). Library preparation was by the immunoSEQ multiplex PCR assay. Drawn from immuneACCESS, this table holds only the in-frame rearrangements with V and J called that TCRdb kept. Clones are partly lost; checked studies trace under half to an unresolved V gene and leave the rest unexplained. The sample contains around 49,000 clones, around 92% of them found a single time. Around 2.2% of the sample comes from the top ten. Specimen: peripheral blood. These receptors were collected from a human donor in a cohort sampled during active COVID-19.

J is TRBJ2-3 and V is TRBV19; 15 nucleotides line up with TRBD2. J was trimmed by 5 bases and V by 4 bases; bases with no gene match: 13. Looked up from germline, CDR1 is LNHDA and CDR2 is SQIVND (reference sequence). This CDR3 has 19 residues. The CDR3 DNA reads TGTGCCAGTAGTACCCATGAAGGGACTAGCGGGGGGCCGAGAGATACGCAGTATTTT. Its protein is CASSTHEGTSGGPRDTQYF.

This chain joins TRBV7-2 and TRBJ1-2, with 11 bases matching TRBD1. This CDR3 has 15 residues. V was pared by 3 bases and J by 5 bases, with 5 bases of the junction left unmatched. In germline, CDR1 is SGHTA, CDR2 FQGNSA. The CDR3 loop is CASSFRDRGTYGYTF. The CDR3 region has the DNA TGTGCCAGCAGCTTTCGGGACAGGGGGACATATGGCTACACCTTC.

This sequence joins TRBV5-1 and TRBJ2-3; D is ambiguous. The V gene lost 0 bases and the J gene lost 0 bases, with 8 bases spanning the gap. CDR1 SGHRS and CDR2 YFSETQ come from the germline V gene. This CDR3 contains 15 residues. In DNA form, the CDR3 reads TGCGCCAGCAGCTTGGCTTGGCAGAGCACAGATACGCAGTATTTT. Its protein product is CASSLAWQSTDTQYF.

The chain recombines TRBV19 with TRBJ2-1; 10 bases are a match to TRBD2. The V gene end was trimmed by 5 bases and the J gene end by 4 bases; junction bases not matched to a gene: 11. Per the germline V gene, CDR1 is LNHDA and CDR2 is SQIVND (reference sequence). This CDR3 is 17 amino acids long. The CDR3 DNA reads as TGTGCCAGTAGTGACCCGGGATCTAGCGGGGGATACAATGAGCAGTTCTTC. This encodes CASSDPGSSGGYNEQFF.

The chain is built from TRBV6-5 and TRBJ2-6; 7 bases align to TRBD2. This CDR3 has 15 amino acids. V gave up 6 bases and J gave up 1 base; unmatched junction bases: 3. Germline values: CDR1 MNHEY, CDR2 SVGAGI. CDR3 sequence reads: CASRTGGSGANVLTF. DNA for the CDR3: TGTGCCAGCAGAACCGGGGGGTCTGGGGCCAACGTCCTGACTTTC.

The rearrangement joins TRBV18 to TRBJ2-1; TRBD2 matches at 14 bases. The germline V gene encodes CDR1 KGHSH and CDR2 LQKENI. This CDR3 is built from 17 residues. V gave up 5 bases and J gave up 8 bases; unmatched junction bases: 11. The CDR3 loop reads CASSTNSGLAGGHEQFF. CDR3 bases: TGTGCCAGCTCAACAAATAGTGGACTAGCGGGGGGTCATGAGCAGTTCTTC.

The chain is built from TRBV7-9 and TRBJ1-2; tentative D call: TRBD1 (6 bases). V lost 3 bases, J lost 8 bases, and 19 bases lay in between. This CDR3 is built from 15 residues. Germline CDR1 and CDR2: SEHNR and FQNEAQ (reference sequence). DNA for the CDR3: TGTGCCAGCAGCTTCCAGGACAGTTACAGCTACGGCTACACCTTC. Translated: CASSFQDSYSYGYTF.

The genes are TRBV9 and TRBJ1-3; D is undetermined. This CDR3 spans 15 amino acids. Germline assignment: CDR1 SGDLS and CDR2 YYNGEE. With 2 bases removed from V and 4 bases from J, the gap between germline ends came to 13 bases. CDR3 protein: CASSVDSGAGNTIYF. The CDR3 region has the DNA TGTGCCAGCAGCGTTGACTCGGGAGCAGGAAACACCATATATTTT.

The rearrangement joins TRBV30 to TRBJ1-1, with D hard to call. CDR3 length: 15 residues. V shed 4 bases and J shed 4 bases, with 19 bases lying between them. The V gene's germline CDR1 is GTSNPN and CDR2 SVGIG (reference sequence). CDR3 amino acids: CAWKTAQLRSTEAFF. As DNA, the CDR3 is TGTGCCTGGAAGACCGCCCAGTTAAGGAGCACTGAAGCTTTCTTT.

The chain has TRBV4-3 and TRBJ1-1, with 8 bases aligning to TRBD1. The CDR3 runs to 15 residues. CDR1 is LGHNA and CDR2 is YSLEER in the germline V gene. Trimming removed 2 bases from V and 4 bases from J; junction bases left unmatched: 6. The DNA for the CDR3 is TGCGCCAGCAGCCAATCGGGACAGGTGGGCACTGAAGCTTTCTTT. Its protein product is CASSQSGQVGTEAFF.

The CDR3 nucleotides are TGTGCCAGCAGCTCCCAGGGGACCCAGGATACGCAGTATTTT. Protein sequence: CASSSQGTQDTQYF. The chain uses TRBV9 and TRBJ2-3, with TRBD1 as a possible D gene (6 bases). Germline V gives CDR1 SGDLS, CDR2 YYNGEE. Between the trimmed V and J ends, which lost 4 bases and 6 bases, there was a span of 15 bases. There are 14 residues in the CDR3. Filled out from reference TRBV9 and TRBJ2-3, the complete variable domain reads DSGVTQTPKHLITATGQRVTLRCSPRSGDLSVYWYQQSLDQGLQFLIQYYNGEERAKGNILERFSAQQFPDLHSELNLSSLELGDSALYFCASSSQGTQDTQYFGPGTRLTVL.

The chain links TRBV2 to TRBJ1-4; 7 positions match TRBD1. Unmatched junction bases numbered 26, after V lost 8 bases and J lost 8 bases. The length of the CDR3 is 19 residues. From germline, CDR1 is SNHLY and CDR2 FYNNEI. The CDR3 region has the DNA TGTGCCAGCGACCAAATCGCCGACAGGGTCCCCAAAGGAGGCGAAAAACTGTTTTTT. Encoded protein: CASDQIADRVPKGGEKLFF.

CDR3 residues: CASSPNLGSARGTEAFF. Here the CDR3 DNA reads TGCGCCAGCAGCCCTAACTTGGGCTCGGCGCGGGGCACTGAAGCTTTCTTT. The chain is built from TRBV4-3 and TRBJ1-1; D is undetermined. This CDR3 contains 17 residues. Per germline, CDR1 LGHNA and CDR2 YSLEER. The V and J ends lost 4 bases and 4 bases respectively, with 22 bases between them.

This clone was counted once. The genes are TRBV5-1 and TRBJ2-7, with 7 positions matching TRBD1. The CDR3 runs 13 residues. In germline, CDR1 is SGHRS, CDR2 YFSETQ. V lost 2 bases to trimming and J lost 5 bases; unmatched junction nucleotides: 4. The CDR3 spells CASSFRQGHEQYF. The CDR3 coding sequence is TGCGCCAGCAGCTTCCGACAGGGCCACGAGCAGTACTTC.

In nucleotides, the CDR3 is TGCGCCAGCCAAGAATTTGGGGCCTCAGATACGCAGTATTTT. This translates into CASQEFGASDTQYF. The J gene is TRBJ2-3, the V gene TRBV4-1; TRBD1 might be the D (5 bases). Germline lookup yields CDR1 MGHRA and CDR2 YSYEKL. V was trimmed by 8 bases and J by 4 bases, leaving 16 bases between them. The CDR3 totals 14 residues.

The chain links TRBV9 to TRBJ1-1; D call uncertain. This CDR3 has 13 residues. V gave up 7 bases and J gave up 1 base, with 11 bases separating them. The germline V gene has CDR1 SGDLS and CDR2 YYNGEE. This chain's CDR3 is CASGAAANTEAFF. The CDR3 DNA sequence: TGTGCCAGCGGAGCCGCGGCGAACACTGAAGCTTTCTTT.

This chain links TRBV11-2 with TRBJ2-3, with a weak D call TRBD1 (6 bases). Trimming left V 5 bases short and J 5 bases short, with 14 bases between. CDR1 is SGHAT and CDR2 is FQNNGV in the germline V gene. This CDR3 is 14 amino acids long. CDR3 protein: CASSPLGAGDTQYF. CDR3 coding DNA: TGTGCCAGCAGCCCCTTGGGGGCGGGAGATACGCAGTATTTT. The whole variable domain, remainder taken from reference TRBV11-2 and TRBJ2-3, is EAGVAQSPRYKIIEKRQSVAFWCNPISGHATLYWYQQILGQGPKLLIQFQNNGVVDDSQLPKDRFSAERLKGVDSTLKIQPAKLEDSAVYLCASSPLGAGDTQYFGPGTRLTVL.

The count of this clone is one. The V call is TRBV19, the J call TRBJ1-2; D might be TRBD1 (5 bases). The germline V gene has CDR1 LNHDA and CDR2 SQIVND (reference sequence). CDR3 size: 13 residues. Trimming removed 5 bases from V and 6 bases from J, with 13 bases in between. CDR3: CASSSQGFDGYTF. The CDR3 region has the DNA TGTGCCAGTAGTTCGCAGGGTTTCGATGGCTACACCTTC. Variable domain in full (rest from reference TRBV19 and TRBJ1-2): DGGITQSPKYLFRKEGQNVTLSCEQNLNHDAMYWYRQDPGQGLRLIYYSQIVNDFQKGDIAEGYSVSREKKESFPLTVTSAQKNPTAFYLCASSSQGFDGYTFGSGTRLTVV.